The TCR beta chain under discussion was sequenced for a study of CD8+ T cells in alopecia areata. Study as a whole: Patients remained on tofacitinib for 6 to 18 months and then went 6 months without it. Broader study findings: Expanded CD8+ clones among the top 100, as well as scalp clonality, were significantly decreased by tofacitinib. Lesional scalp, notably in alopecia totalis/universalis, had clonality above that of normal scalp.

Treatment denoted: oral pan-JAK inhibitor, 5-10 mg twice daily. As part of sample collection, lesional scalp punch biopsies and peripheral blood were taken from alopecia areata patients. After isolation, RNA underwent reverse transcription to generate cDNA as the sequencing template. Some clones are missing from TCRdb's copy, which holds only in-frame ones; the method was immunoSEQ multiplex PCR. The sample includes some 200,000 clones, 50% to 60% of them seen just once. Trimming took 2 bases from V and 3 from J, leaving 8 bases between them. In germline, CDR1 is SQVTM, CDR2 ANQGSEA. The CDR3 has 12 residues. Comment on this clone: Its antigen remains unidentified.

The sample here was CD4+ T cells sorted from blood, taken at week 4, from a patient treated with tofacitinib. This clonotype originated in a human donor with alopecia areata. This rearrangement joins TRBV29-1 to TRBJ2-7; D ambiguous. The CDR3 spells CSVERVYYEQYF. The CDR3, as DNA: TGCAGCGTTGAAAGGGTTTACTACGAGCAGTACTTC.